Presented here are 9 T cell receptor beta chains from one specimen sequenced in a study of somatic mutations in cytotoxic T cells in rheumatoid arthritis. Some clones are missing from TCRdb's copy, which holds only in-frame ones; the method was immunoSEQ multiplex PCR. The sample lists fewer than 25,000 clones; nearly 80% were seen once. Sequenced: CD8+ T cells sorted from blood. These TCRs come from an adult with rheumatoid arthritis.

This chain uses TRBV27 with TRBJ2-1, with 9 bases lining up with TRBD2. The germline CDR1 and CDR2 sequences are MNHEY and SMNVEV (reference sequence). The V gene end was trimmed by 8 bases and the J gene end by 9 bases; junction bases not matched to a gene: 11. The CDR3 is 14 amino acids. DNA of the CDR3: TGTGCCAGCTCGGCGGGCGGGAGGGCGACTGAGCAGTTCTTC. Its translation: CASSAGGRATEQFF.

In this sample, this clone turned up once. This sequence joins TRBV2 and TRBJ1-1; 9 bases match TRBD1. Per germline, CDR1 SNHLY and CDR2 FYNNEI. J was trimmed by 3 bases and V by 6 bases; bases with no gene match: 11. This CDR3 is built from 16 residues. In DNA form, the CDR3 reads TGTGCCAGCAGCGTCCCGGGACAGGGTTGGGACACTGAAGCTTTCTTT. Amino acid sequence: CASSVPGQGWDTEAFF. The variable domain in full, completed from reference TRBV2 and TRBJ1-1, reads EPEVTQTPSHQVTQMGQEVILRCVPISNHLYFYWYRQILGQKVEFLVSFYNNEISEKSEIFDDQFSVERPDGSNFTLKIRSTKLEDSAMYFCASSVPGQGWDTEAFFGQGTRLTVV.

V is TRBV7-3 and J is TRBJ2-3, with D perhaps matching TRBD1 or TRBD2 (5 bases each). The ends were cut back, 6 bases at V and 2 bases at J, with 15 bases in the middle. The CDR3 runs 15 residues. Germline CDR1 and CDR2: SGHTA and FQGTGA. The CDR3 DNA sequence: TGTGCCAGCAGTTCCCGGGGCCTATACACAGATACGCAGTATTTT. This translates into CASSSRGLYTDTQYF. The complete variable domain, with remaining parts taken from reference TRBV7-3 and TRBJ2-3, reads GAGVSQTPSNKVTEKGKYVELRCDPISGHTALYWYRQSLGQGPEFLIYFQGTGAADDSGLPNDRFFAVRPEGSVSTLKIQRTERGDSAVYLCASSSRGLYTDTQYFGPGTRLTVL.

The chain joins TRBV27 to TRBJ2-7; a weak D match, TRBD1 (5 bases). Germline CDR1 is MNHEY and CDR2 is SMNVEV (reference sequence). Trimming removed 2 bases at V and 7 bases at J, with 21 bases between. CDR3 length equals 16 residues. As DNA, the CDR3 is TGTGCCAGCAGTTTAATTTCTTTCGCGACAGTCTCTGAGCAGTACTTC. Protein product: CASSLISFATVSEQYF.

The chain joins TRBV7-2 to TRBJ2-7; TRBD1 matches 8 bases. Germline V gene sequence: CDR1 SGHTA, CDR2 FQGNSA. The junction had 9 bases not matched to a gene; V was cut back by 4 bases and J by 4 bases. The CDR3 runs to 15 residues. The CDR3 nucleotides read TGTGCCAGCAGCTCCCGGGACAGGTCCCCATACGAGCAGTACTTC. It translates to CASSSRDRSPYEQYF.

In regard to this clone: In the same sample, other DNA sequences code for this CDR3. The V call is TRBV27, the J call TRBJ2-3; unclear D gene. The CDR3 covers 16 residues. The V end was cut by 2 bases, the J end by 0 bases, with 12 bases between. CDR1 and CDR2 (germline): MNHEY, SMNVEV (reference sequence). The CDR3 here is CASSLIGFASTDTQYF. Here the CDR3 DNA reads TGTGCCAGCAGTTTAATAGGCTTCGCTAGCACAGATACGCAGTATTTT.

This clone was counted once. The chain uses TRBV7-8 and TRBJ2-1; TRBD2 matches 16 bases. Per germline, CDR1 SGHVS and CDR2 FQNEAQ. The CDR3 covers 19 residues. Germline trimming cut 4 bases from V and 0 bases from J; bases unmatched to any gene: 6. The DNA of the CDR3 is TGTGCCAGCAGCTCGCCAGGGACTAGCGGGAGGGGCTCCTACAATGAGCAGTTCTTC. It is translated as CASSSPGTSGRGSYNEQFF. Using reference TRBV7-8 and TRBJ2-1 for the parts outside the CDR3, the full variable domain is GAGVSQSPRYKVAKRGQDVALRCDPISGHVSLFWYQQALGQGPEFLTYFQNEAQLDKSGLPSDRFFAERPEGSVSTLKIQRTQQEDSAVYLCASSSPGTSGRGSYNEQFFGPGTRLTVL.

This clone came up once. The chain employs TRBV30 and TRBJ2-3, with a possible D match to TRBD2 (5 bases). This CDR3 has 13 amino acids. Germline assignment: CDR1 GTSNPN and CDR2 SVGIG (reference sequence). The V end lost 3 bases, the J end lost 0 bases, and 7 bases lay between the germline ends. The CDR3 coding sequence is TGTGCCTGGAGCGGCGGGAGCACAGATACGCAGTATTTT. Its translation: CAWSGGSTDTQYF.

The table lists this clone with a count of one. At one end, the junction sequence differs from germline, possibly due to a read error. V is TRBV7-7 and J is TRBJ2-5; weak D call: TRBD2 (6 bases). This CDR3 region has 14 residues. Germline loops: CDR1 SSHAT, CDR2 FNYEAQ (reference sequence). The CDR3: CASSLAARSETQYF. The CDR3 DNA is TGTGCTAGCAGCTTAGCGGCCCGGTCGGAGACCCAGTACTTC.